The entry below gives a single T cell receptor (beta chain) sequence along with its context. No base quality information exists; no much larger clone differs at one position. Genomic DNA was used for TCRbeta sequencing through the immunoSEQ service. From the authors' description of their analysis: Repertoires were analyzed with immunoSEQ ANALYZER 3.0, and Morisita similarity, clonality, top-10 clone coverage and total clone counts were computed. On the clonality scale, a value of 1 indicated a monoclonal product, while lower values indicated more diverse products. The immuneACCESS repertoire file appears here via TCRdb, limited to in-frame rearrangements. These files lack a portion of the clones; in checked studies, under half of the deficit traces to unresolved V genes, and the cause of the others is not known. The D gene and trimming were derived from the DNA, and the V and J assignments and clone size from that table. This sample gives about 690 clones in total; 50% of them show up just once. Together, the top ten hold approximately 80% of the sample.

These data originate in a study of tacrolimus-resistant gene-edited T cells for transplant recipients (TCRdb year 2020). Background for the entire study: Clonality and clone numbers were compared by TCRbeta sequencing between expanded FKBP12 knockout and unedited CMV-specific T cell products. As a safety check, repertoire sequencing was performed to rule out transformation-driven clonal outgrowth after gene editing. Sequencing covered a couple of donors, and each donor provided one unedited CMV-specific T cell product and one FKBP12 knockout CMV-specific T cell product. Paper-wide results and their limitations: Comparable clonality, top-10 clone read coverage, and total clone numbers were found for knockout and unedited products. The repertoire comparisons shown in Figure 5 were based on n = 2. According to the authors' conclusion, gene editing neither drastically skewed the TCRbeta repertoire nor caused excessive clonal expansion. No Morisita similarity was observed between repertoires from different donors, whereas high similarity was observed between knockout and unedited products from the same donor.

Before enrichment with an IFNgamma secretion assay kit, PBMCs were stimulated for about 6 hours using overlapping CMV pp65 and IE-1 peptide pools. In parallel, unmodified control products were expanded but never went through electroporation. Recombinant human IL-7 and IL-15 were used to expand the enriched CMV-specific T cells in culture. Before being cryopreserved, the T cell products spent approximately 23 days in culture. CMV-specific T cells were enriched from PBMCs by IFNgamma secretion after activation. The germline V gene (reference sequence) gives CDR1 as WNHNN and CDR2 as SYGVQD. V is reduced by 2 bases and J by 9 bases, leaving a spacing of 14 bases between them. CDR3 length: 14 amino acids, cysteine to phenylalanine. Only the CDR3 DNA stays, 42 bases, in frame from base 1.

The sequenced material came from a CMV-specific product grown in culture. The intended sense of this specimen's cell subset or site label: expanded CMV-specific T cell product isolated by IFNgamma secretion after CMV peptide stimulation. The rearranged chain carries TRBV10-1 and TRBJ2-1; the D gene assignment is ambiguous. This receptor was obtained from a human donor in good health, a blood donor. The CDR3 region reads CASSEAISPGEQFF. The nucleotide sequence reads as follows: TGCGCCAGCAGTGAGGCCATCTCCCCCGGTGAGCAGTTCTTC.